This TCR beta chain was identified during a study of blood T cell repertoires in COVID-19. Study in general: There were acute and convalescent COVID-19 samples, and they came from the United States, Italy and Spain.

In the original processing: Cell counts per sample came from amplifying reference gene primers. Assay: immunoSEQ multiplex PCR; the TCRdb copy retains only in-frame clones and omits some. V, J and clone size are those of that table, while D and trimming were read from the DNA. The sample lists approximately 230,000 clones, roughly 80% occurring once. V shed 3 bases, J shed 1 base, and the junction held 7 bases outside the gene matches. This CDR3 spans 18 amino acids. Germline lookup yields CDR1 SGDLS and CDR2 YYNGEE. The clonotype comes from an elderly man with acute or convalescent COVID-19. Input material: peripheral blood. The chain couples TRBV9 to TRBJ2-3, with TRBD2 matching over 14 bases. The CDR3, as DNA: TGTGCCAGCAGCGCCTCCGGGACTAGCGGGAGAGGCACAGATACGCAGTATTTT. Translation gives CASSASGTSGRGTDTQYF.